The present TCR beta chain was sequenced within a study of TIL therapy for anti-PD-1-resistant metastatic lung cancer. Sequencing used immunoSEQ v3. Sequenced by immunoSEQ multiplex PCR; TCRdb stores in-frame clones only, minus some. The data contain tens of thousands of clones, approximately 86% of them singletons. A note on this clone: Its antigen is unidentified.

Whole-study results and caveats: The cohort had more treatment-naive, never-smoker and oncogene-addicted patients than typical.

The germline V gene has CDR1 LGHNA and CDR2 YNFKEQ. The germline V and J ends were trimmed by 1 base and 5 bases, with 5 bases remaining between them. The CDR3 has 13 residues. Time point meaning: pre-treatment sample, taken before nivolumab and TIL therapy. This chain connects TRBV4-2 to TRBJ2-2; D is ambiguous. This sequence was found in a person aged 25 to 85 with non-small cell lung cancer. The sequenced sample was blood, obtained at baseline. The CDR3 sequence is CASSQGETGELFF. DNA for the CDR3: TGTGCCAGCAGCCAAGGCGAAACCGGGGAGCTGTTTTTT.